This T cell receptor beta chain was retrieved from a study of early T cells in non-severe SARS-CoV-2 infection. Study at large: Sequencing of bulk RNA from unsorted whole blood was done, without chain pairing.

In its sample, this clonotype was seen a few times. After removal of 2 bases from V and 10 bases from J, the junction contained 13 bases not matched to a gene. CDR3 length: 16 residues. The V gene's germline CDR1 is MDHEN and CDR2 SYDVKM. TCRdb re-derived calls from the 5' RACE reads in MiXCR, one entry per CDR3 protein. The table has around 65,000 distinct CDR3 sequences, around 12% seen once; the top ten hold more than 1.2%. The rearrangement joins TRBV28 to TRBJ2-1; 8 bases line up with TRBD2. The sample consisted of whole blood, taken at baseline. This TCR was recovered from an adult who was a healthcare worker with PCR-confirmed SARS-CoV-2 infection or an uninfected control (not recorded which). As DNA, the CDR3 is TGTGCCAGCAGTTTACCACCGGGACTAGTCTATTTCGAGCAGTTCTTC. It is translated as CASSLPPGLVYFEQFF.